This T cell receptor beta chain was profiled in a study of T cells in Graves' hyperthyroidism and ophthalmopathy (dated by TCRdb to between 2017 and 2020). Turning to the overall study: Peripheral blood was sampled at the time of initial diagnosis, prior to any treatment. According to the paper, TCR Vbeta CDR3 sequencing was carried out on about 140 peripheral blood samples, which came from 40 to 45 ophthalmopathy, around 75 hyperthyroidism and approximately 17 progressor patients. TCR V-J signatures able to tell the groups apart were searched for in a discovery cohort of some 100 patients, of whom around 43 had Graves' ophthalmopathy and roughly 58 had stable Graves' hyperthyroidism. Prospective prediction of ophthalmopathy was tested in an independent validation cohort of some 19 hyperthyroidism patients and some 17 patients who later progressed to ophthalmopathy. After blood sampling, hyperthyroidism patients were treated with methimazole at a starting dose of 30 mg daily, and ophthalmopathy patients were treated with high-dose intravenous methylprednisolone. The roughly 100 discovery patients were randomly divided into training and test sets at a 7:3 ratio. Thyroid tissue and blood T-cell repertoires from six or seven Graves' hyperthyroidism patients were also compared in the study.

Ten or more counts support this clonotype. There is no known antigen for this receptor. The input lacks base qualities; no much larger clone sits a single base away. TCR beta CDR3 regions were amplified from RNA transcripts. The first round of RT-PCR for the TCR CDR3 was performed with the HTBI primer set and the Qiagen OneStep RT-PCR kit. The libraries were constructed in a second round of multiplex PCR and then size-selected and purified. Libraries were sequenced paired-end with 100 bp reads on an Illumina HiSeq2000. The original methods were these. SOAPnuke was used to process the raw data, throwing out any read that contained adapters or uncalled bases, had a mean Phred below 15, or lacked an exact constant-primer or identifier match. High-quality paired reads were merged with COPE v1.2.5, and unique nucleotide sequences were defined as clonotypes. MiTCR v1.1 was used to align clonotypes to the IMGT TRBV, TRBD and TRBJ reference segments. Analysis was restricted to V-J combinations with a frequency above 0.0001, which covered roughly 99% of repertoires. The TCS score was defined as the ratio of F50 (clonal expansion) to E x V (chaos), calculated using BLOSUM62-based TCRdist between CDR3 peptides within each V-J. Welch's t-statistics and random forest reduced roughly 500 V-J features to 10 to 15, which were used in a naive Bayes classifier (R e1071). TCRdb reworked the public reads: Q25 trimming with fastp, MiXCR clone assembly, productive beta chains retained. Identical CDR3 protein sequences are pooled into one entry, listed with their most common genes and DNA. Clone size and V and J calls follow TCRdb, not the original study. The sample table records about 740,000 distinct CDR3 sequences; around 15% of these occur just once. Jointly, the top ten make up about 9.4% of the sample.

Graves' hyperthyroidism was defined as stable when no progression to ophthalmopathy occurred over 18 months of follow-up. Hyperthyroidism patients were newly diagnosed, with disease duration under 2 months, and aged 18 to 65 years. The study excluded patients with uncontrolled infections, other autoimmune diseases, pregnancy or lactation. Diagnoses relied on clinical symptoms, serum thyroxine and TRAb, thyroid ultrasound and orbital computed tomography. PBMCs were separated from 10 ml of fresh peripheral blood using Ficoll-Paque density gradient centrifugation. Total RNA was extracted using Trizol reagent, and RNA quality was assessed on an Agilent 2100 Bioanalyzer. Paper-wide results and their limitations: No statistical method was used to fix the sample size in advance, and group allocation was not hidden from the investigators. Ophthalmopathy was separated from stable hyperthyroidism by a 13 V-J signature model, with approximately 89% sensitivity and approximately 81% specificity obtained in cross-validation and 80%/75% obtained in testing. During validation, the model predicted progression to ophthalmopathy a median of approximately 6.5 months ahead of onset, with around 71% sensitivity and roughly 72% specificity. Most expanded thyroid clonotypes (frequency above 0.001) were also detected in blood, a finding suggesting that blood repertoires may reflect thyroid immune responses.

CDR1 and CDR2, looked up from the germline V gene, are SGHRS and YFSETQ. From its cysteine to its phenylalanine, the CDR3 spans 14 amino acids. The sequence is cut down to CDR3 DNA, 42 bases in frame from base 1. V is pared back by 1 base and J by 4 bases, with 9 bases lying between the germline termini. This clonotype was sampled from a woman under 30 with Graves' hyperthyroidism. The chain employs TRBV5-1 and TRBJ2-1, with no D gene named confidently. Sequenced material: blood. Read as DNA, the sequence is TGCGCCAGCAGCTTGTCTGGCGGATACAATGAGCAGTTCTTC. Protein translation: CASSLSGGYNEQFF.